These 28 T cell receptor beta chains were sequenced from one sample in a study of shared clonotypes between healthy human individuals. Sequencing used immunoSEQ multiplex PCR; TCRdb keeps in-frame clones, though not all of them. The profile shows around 550,000 clones, 95% to 97% of them singletons. The specimen was naive CD4+ T cells sorted from blood. Subset defined: CD45RA+ positively selected. These receptor sequences come from a young woman in good health.

The chain combines TRBV4-2 with TRBJ1-5; TRBD1 matches 7 bases. Germline lookup yields CDR1 LGHNA and CDR2 YNFKEQ. Germline trimming cut 5 bases from V and 7 bases from J; bases unmatched to any gene: 11. This CDR3 comprises 15 residues. In DNA, the CDR3 is TGTGCCAGCAGCATCGGGACAGTCAAAGGGCAGCCCCAGCATTTT. Translating gives CASSIGTVKGQPQHF.

V is TRBV6-1 and J is TRBJ2-5; D is undetermined. The CDR3 runs 13 residues. Germline CDR1 reads MNHNS; CDR2 reads SASEGT. V lost 1 base to trimming and J lost 8 bases, with 11 bases between them. DNA of the CDR3: TGTGCCAGCAGTGAAGAGAGACAACTAACCCAGTACTTC. Its translation is CASSEERQLTQYF.

The rearrangement links TRBV5-1 to TRBJ1-3, with D perhaps matching TRBD1 (6 bases). Germline assignment: CDR1 SGHRS and CDR2 YFSETQ. The CDR3 is made up of 14 amino acids. V was clipped by 2 bases and J by 2 bases, with 8 bases between them. The CDR3, as DNA: TGCGCCAGCAGCTTAGGGGGGCCTGGAAACACCATATATTTT. Amino acid sequence: CASSLGGPGNTIYF.

The chain combines TRBV5-5 with TRBJ2-7; a possible D gene is TRBD1 (6 bases). V lost 0 bases and J lost 1, with 11 bases in between. Per germline, CDR1 SGHKS and CDR2 YYEKEE (reference sequence). The CDR3 is 15 amino acids. CDR3 sequence reads: CASSLDVGTSYEQYF. The CDR3 DNA sequence: TGTGCCAGCAGCTTGGATGTCGGGACATCCTACGAGCAGTACTTC. Looking up the rest from reference TRBV5-5 and TRBJ2-7 gives the full variable domain: DAGVTQSPTHLIKTRGQQVTLRCSPISGHKSVSWYQQVLGQGPQFIFQYYEKEERGRGNFPDRFSARQFPNYSSELNVNALLLGDSALYLCASSLDVGTSYEQYFGPGTRLTVT.

This chain connects TRBV28 to TRBJ2-2; tentatively, D is TRBD1 (5 bases). The V end was cut by 3 bases, the J end by 5 bases, with 13 bases between. Germline CDR1 is MDHEN and CDR2 is SYDVKM. The CDR3 runs to 15 residues. CDR3 protein: CASSFYRSPTGELFF. CDR3 nucleotides: TGTGCCAGCAGTTTCTACAGGTCCCCGACCGGGGAGCTGTTTTTT.

The chain employs TRBV9 and TRBJ2-1; D unclear. Looked up from germline, CDR1 is SGDLS and CDR2 is YYNGEE. V lost 3 bases and J 7 bases, leaving 8 bases between the germline ends. The CDR3 totals 12 residues. The CDR3 region is CASSALSNEQFF. CDR3 sequence (DNA): TGTGCCAGCAGCGCCCTAAGTAATGAGCAGTTCTTC.

This chain links TRBV5-1 with TRBJ1-4, with TRBD1 identical over 9 bases. Germline-derived CDR1 and CDR2 are SGHRS and YFSETQ. The CDR3 length is 14 residues. With V trimmed by 2 bases and J by 6 bases, 2 bases remained unmatched. The CDR3 loop reads CASSFRDRDEKLFF. As DNA, the CDR3 is TGCGCCAGCAGCTTCCGGGACAGGGATGAAAAACTGTTTTTT.

The J gene is TRBJ2-7, the V gene TRBV5-1; tentative D call: TRBD1 (6 bases). The CDR3 contains 15 residues. Trimming shortened V by 4 bases and J by 3 bases, and 17 bases separated the two germline ends. Germline lookup yields CDR1 SGHRS and CDR2 YFSETQ. The chain's CDR3 is CASSPWGQGHYEQYF. The CDR3 nucleotides read TGCGCCAGCAGCCCCTGGGGGCAGGGGCACTACGAGCAGTACTTC.

This rearrangement joins TRBV5-6 to TRBJ1-6, with no clear D. Germline V gives CDR1 SGHDT, CDR2 YYEEEE. This CDR3 has 14 residues. V lost 0 bases, J lost 9 bases, and 10 bases lay in between. The CDR3 region is CASSLVQISSPLHF. The CDR3 coding sequence is TGTGCCAGCAGCTTGGTCCAAATCAGTTCACCCCTCCACTTT.

CDR3 residues: CATEGDYEQYF. CDR3 nucleotide sequence: TGTGCCACCGAGGGGGACTACGAGCAGTACTTC. V and J are TRBV10-3 and TRBJ2-7, with D possibly TRBD1 on 6 matching bases. Germline V lookup: CDR1 ENHRY, CDR2 SYGVKD. Trimming pared 10 bases from V and 3 bases from J, leaving 10 bases between. The length of the CDR3 is 11 residues.

The V gene is TRBV11-3, the J gene TRBJ2-1; possibly TRBD2 for D (5 bases). CDR3 length: 15 residues. V was clipped by 1 base and J by 6 bases, with 13 bases between them. CDR1 SGHNT and CDR2 YENEEA come from the germline V gene. The CDR3: CASSLGSAGGNEQFF. CDR3 nucleotides: TGTGCCAGCAGCTTAGGTAGCGCTGGTGGCAATGAGCAGTTCTTC.

The chain joins TRBV28 to TRBJ1-2; TRBD1 aligns across 7 bases. CDR1 is MDHEN, CDR2 SYDVKM, per germline. V shed 10 bases, J shed 5 bases, and the junction held 13 bases outside the gene matches. The CDR3 is made up of 14 amino acids. The chain's CDR3 is CAMRRSGTVYGYTF. For the CDR3, the DNA is TGTGCCATGCGCAGGAGCGGGACAGTTTATGGCTACACCTTC.

The chain has TRBV9 and TRBJ2-1; the match to TRBD2 covers 9 bases. CDR3 size: 16 residues. J was trimmed by 8 bases and V by 0 bases; bases with no gene match: 9. Germline CDR1 reads SGDLS; CDR2 reads YYNGEE. CDR3 amino acids: CASSVGVSGRRDEQFF. CDR3 sequence (DNA): TGTGCCAGCAGCGTAGGGGTTAGCGGGAGAAGGGATGAGCAGTTCTTC.

The chain is built from TRBV27 and TRBJ2-3, with a tentative D call TRBD1 (6 bases). The CDR3 extends over 18 amino acids. The germline V gene encodes CDR1 MNHEY and CDR2 SMNVEV (reference sequence). The germline V and J ends were trimmed by 3 bases and 2 bases, with 21 bases remaining between them. CDR3 protein: CASSFFQGPSNPTDTQYF. CDR3 in DNA: TGTGCCAGCAGTTTTTTCCAGGGGCCATCTAACCCCACAGATACGCAGTATTTT.

This chain links TRBV11-2 with TRBJ2-6; 8 nucleotides align to TRBD2. The CDR3 loop spans 18 amino acids. The trim removed 5 bases at V and 0 bases at J, leaving 9 bases unmatched. Germline CDR1 reads SGHAT; CDR2 reads FQNNGV. The CDR3 DNA sequence: TGTGCCAGCAGCAGCACTAGCGGTTTTAGCTCTGGGGCCAACGTCCTGACTTTC. It translates to CASSSTSGFSSGANVLTF.

Here the CDR3 DNA reads TGCGCCAGCAGTGAGTCATGGCTGGGGAGCTCCTACGAGCAGTACTTC. This translates into CASSESWLGSSYEQYF. V and J are TRBV10-1 and TRBJ2-7; perhaps TRBD2 as D (5 bases). The CDR3 contains 16 residues. The ends were cut back, 0 bases at V and 0 bases at J, with 12 bases in the middle. Germline-derived CDR1 and CDR2 are WNHNN and SYGVQD (reference sequence).

The chain couples TRBV28 to TRBJ2-7; D is possibly TRBD1 (5 bases). The germline V gene has CDR1 MDHEN and CDR2 SYDVKM. V was cut by 8 bases and J by 2 bases, with 13 bases left in between. The CDR3 runs to 13 residues. CDR3 bases: TGTGCCAGCGGCCCTTTGGGGCCCTACGAGCAGTACTTC. Translation: CASGPLGPYEQYF. Based on the CDR3 plus reference TRBV28 and TRBJ2-7, the full variable domain is DVKVTQSSRYLVKRTGEKVFLECVQDMDHENMFWYRQDPGLGLRLIYFSYDVKMKEKGDIPEGYSVSREKKERFSLILESASTNQTSMYLCASGPLGPYEQYFGPGTRLTVT.

The J gene is TRBJ2-2, the V gene TRBV9; unclear D gene. In germline, CDR1 is SGDLS, CDR2 YYNGEE. This CDR3 has 16 residues. The ends were cut back, 5 bases at V and 0 bases at J, with 14 bases in the middle. This CDR3 reads CASSRGPSSNTGELFF. In DNA form, the CDR3 reads TGTGCCAGCAGTCGCGGCCCTTCTTCGAACACCGGGGAGCTGTTTTTT. Complete variable domain (other parts from reference TRBV9 and TRBJ2-2): DSGVTQTPKHLITATGQRVTLRCSPRSGDLSVYWYQQSLDQGLQFLIQYYNGEERAKGNILERFSAQQFPDLHSELNLSSLELGDSALYFCASSRGPSSNTGELFFGEGSRLTVL.

The V gene is TRBV25-1, the J gene TRBJ1-5, with D uncertain. Germline values: CDR1 MGHDK, CDR2 SYGVNS. Trimming took 8 bases from V and 0 from J, leaving 11 bases between them. The CDR3 sequence is 14 residues long. The CDR3 nucleotides are TGTGCCAGCGGATCAGTGTATAGCAATCAGCCCCAGCATTTT. Encoded protein: CASGSVYSNQPQHF.

The V gene is TRBV5-1, the J gene TRBJ2-3, with D unclear. V was trimmed by 5 bases and J by 4 bases, leaving 8 bases between them. Germline-derived CDR1 and CDR2 are SGHRS and YFSETQ. The CDR3 runs 12 residues. This chain's CDR3 is CASRGRADTQYF. The CDR3 DNA follows: TGCGCCAGCAGAGGGCGAGCAGATACGCAGTATTTT.

The rearrangement uses TRBV2 and TRBJ2-2; D gene unclear. The V end was cut by 1 base, the J end by 1 base, with 1 base between. The CDR3 length is 13 residues. Germline V gives CDR1 SNHLY, CDR2 FYNNEI. Here the CDR3 reads CASSEENTGELFF. The CDR3, as DNA: TGTGCCAGCAGTGAAGAGAACACCGGGGAGCTGTTTTTT.

The chain carries TRBV6-6 and TRBJ2-7; 9 nucleotides align to TRBD1. CDR1 is MNHNY, CDR2 SVGAGI, per germline (reference sequence). The ends lost 6 bases at V and 1 base at J; junction bases unmatched: 7. CDR3 length: 15 residues. The CDR3 loop is CASSSSGQGSYEQYF. The CDR3 region has the DNA TGTGCCAGCAGCTCGTCGGGACAGGGTTCCTACGAGCAGTACTTC.

The J gene is TRBJ1-1, the V gene TRBV27; D perhaps matches TRBD1 (6 bases). This CDR3 has 13 amino acids. V was clipped by 5 bases and J by 5 bases, with 12 bases between them. The V gene's germline CDR1 is MNHEY and CDR2 SMNVEV (reference sequence). CDR3 sequence: CASSLWGRTEAFF. CDR3 bases: TGTGCCAGCAGTCTCTGGGGGCGGACTGAAGCTTTCTTT.

The chain carries TRBV7-3 and TRBJ2-1; TRBD2 agrees at 7 bases. The CDR3 runs to 15 residues. Germline V gene data show CDR1 as SGHTA and CDR2 as FQGTGA. V lost 5 bases to trimming and J lost 9 bases; unmatched junction nucleotides: 13. The CDR3 here is CASSNSKAGVGEQFF. The CDR3 coding sequence is TGTGCCAGCAGCAACTCGAAGGCGGGAGTTGGTGAGCAGTTCTTC. Full variable domain (missing parts from reference TRBV7-3 and TRBJ2-1): GAGVSQTPSNKVTEKGKYVELRCDPISGHTALYWYRQSLGQGPEFLIYFQGTGAADDSGLPNDRFFAVRPEGSVSTLKIQRTERGDSAVYLCASSNSKAGVGEQFFGPGTRLTVL.

The chain links TRBV7-2 to TRBJ1-1; a weak D match, TRBD1 (6 bases). The CDR3 extends over 14 amino acids. V shed 6 bases and J shed 2 bases, with 13 bases lying between them. Germline V gene sequence: CDR1 SGHTA, CDR2 FQGNSA. The CDR3 reads CASSKGGSNTEAFF. CDR3 DNA: TGTGCCAGCAGTAAGGGGGGGTCCAACACTGAAGCTTTCTTT. Full variable domain (remainder filled in from reference TRBV7-2 and TRBJ1-1): GAGVSQSPSNKVTEKGKDVELRCDPISGHTALYWYRQSLGQGLEFLIYFQGNSAPDKSGLPSDRFSAERTGGSVSTLTIQRTQQEDSAVYLCASSKGGSNTEAFFGQGTRLTVV.

The chain uses TRBV4-2 and TRBJ1-2; TRBD1 agrees at 7 bases. The J segment lost 4 bases and the V segment lost 5 bases, leaving 7 bases of the junction unmatched. The CDR3 is 14 amino acids. Germline CDR1 LGHNA, CDR2 YNFKEQ. Here the CDR3 DNA reads TGTGCCAGCAGCTTGGGGGACAGTCTCTATGGCTACACCTTC. It encodes CASSLGDSLYGYTF.

This chain uses TRBV27 with TRBJ2-7, with 7 bases identical to TRBD1. This CDR3 is built from 14 residues. V shed 6 bases and J 3 bases; nucleotides not matched to a gene: 8. Germline CDR1 reads MNHEY; CDR2 reads SMNVEV (reference sequence). The CDR3 region has the DNA TGTGCCAGCAGGCAAGGGACAGTTTTCTACGAGCAGTACTTC. Its translation: CASRQGTVFYEQYF.

The V call is TRBV28, the J call TRBJ2-7, with TRBD2 matching over 9 bases. The V segment lost 7 bases and the J segment 1 base; nucleotides outside the gene matches: 11. Germline values: CDR1 MDHEN, CDR2 SYDVKM. The length of the CDR3 is 16 residues. The CDR3 region has the DNA TGTGCCAGCACAGCAGCGGGAGGAATCCCATCCTACGAGCAGTACTTC. It encodes CASTAAGGIPSYEQYF. The full variable domain, completed using reference TRBV28 and TRBJ2-7, is DVKVTQSSRYLVKRTGEKVFLECVQDMDHENMFWYRQDPGLGLRLIYFSYDVKMKEKGDIPEGYSVSREKKERFSLILESASTNQTSMYLCASTAAGGIPSYEQYFGPGTRLTVT.